This T cell receptor (beta chain) came from a study of T cells after posttransplantation cyclophosphamide. The naive gate required viable CD3+CD4+ or CD3+CD8+ cells with CCR7+CD45RA+CD45RO-CD95-CD27+CD28+ phenotype. Of note for this clone: Antigen unknown.

Clones were sequenced by immunoSEQ multiplex PCR, and TCRdb holds only the in-frame ones, with some missing. The sample lists 30,000 or so clones; 75% to 95% were seen once. From germline, CDR1 is LNHDA and CDR2 SQIVND (reference sequence). The CDR3 is 13 residues long. V lost 5 bases, J lost 4 bases, and 8 bases lay in between. Study-level points and caveats: Later blood repertoires were often dominated by clones from the donor CD8+ memory compartment. Skin or GI-infiltrating T cells shared few TRB sequences with blood.

Sequencing was done on a sample of naive CD4+ T cells sorted from PBMCs. The sequence derives from a woman aged 55-70 years in good health, CMV-negative, and a related stem cell transplant donor. The chain recombines TRBV19 with TRBJ2-2; maybe TRBD2 (5 bases). In DNA, the CDR3 is TGTGCCAGTAGTCCGGGGTTCACCGGGGAGCTGTTTTTT. Its translation: CASSPGFTGELFF.